This passage covers 30 T cell receptor beta chains from one sample sequenced in a study of monozygotic twins with inflammatory bowel disease. TCRdb reprocessed the 5' RACE reads and reports one entry per CDR3 protein, with no DNA. The repertoire table contains approximately 380,000 distinct CDR3 sequences. The source material was blood. The receptors stem from a human donor with ulcerative colitis or Crohn's disease, or a healthy co-twin of an affected twin (not recorded which).

The J gene is TRBJ2-3, the V gene TRBV4-3. The CDR3 spans 17 residues. From germline, CDR1 is LGHNA and CDR2 YSLEER. CDR3: CASSQLQGGVRSDTQYF.

The chain uses TRBV12-3 or TRBV12-4 and TRBJ2-7. The CDR3 runs 14 residues. The CDR3 reads CASSPLLSSYEQYF.

This rearrangement joins TRBV4-3 to TRBJ2-1; TCRdb reports TRBD1, a call that lacks DNA to check it against. This CDR3 is 17 amino acids long. CDR1 LGHNA and CDR2 YSLEER come from the germline V gene. CDR3 loop: CASSPRAHGSLYNEQFF.

The genes are TRBV6-1 and TRBJ2-7; TCRdb returns TRBD2, unconfirmable since there is no DNA. The CDR3 spans 13 residues. Germline V gene lookup returns CDR1 MNHNS and CDR2 SASEGT. This CDR3 is CAGRLAGTYEQYF.

The chain recombines TRBV6-6 with TRBJ2-4. Germline CDR1 reads MNHNY; CDR2 reads SVGAGI (reference sequence). The CDR3 runs to 13 residues. The CDR3 loop reads CASSEMVLDIQYF.

The chain is built from TRBV9 and TRBJ2-1. CDR1 and CDR2 from the germline V gene are SGDLS and YYNGEE. This CDR3 has 14 residues. This chain's CDR3 is CASSPHLENNEQFF.

The chain links TRBV7-8 to TRBJ1-1; TCRdb designates TRBD1, a call that cannot be tested without DNA. Germline V lookup: CDR1 SGHVS, CDR2 FQNEAQ. The length of the CDR3 is 16 residues. The CDR3 protein is CASSQRDRFTNTEAFF.

This sequence joins TRBV7-8 and TRBJ2-7. The CDR3 has 14 residues. Per the germline V gene, CDR1 is SGHVS and CDR2 is FQNEAQ. The CDR3: CASSLGTSPYEQYF.

The chain uses TRBV7-2 and TRBJ2-2; the TRBD1 assignment by TCRdb is unverifiable without DNA. CDR3 length: 15 residues. The germline V gene encodes CDR1 SGHTA and CDR2 FQGNSA. This CDR3 is CASSWGQGASGELFF.

The chain uses TRBV2 and TRBJ1-2; TCRdb names TRBD1, which stays unverified in the absence of DNA. CDR3 length equals 14 residues. Germline CDR1 is SNHLY and CDR2 is FYNNEI. The CDR3: CASSEGDRFNGYTF.

This sequence joins TRBV7-9 and TRBJ2-5; as DNA is missing, the TRBD2 call by TCRdb cannot be tested. From germline, CDR1 is SEHNR and CDR2 FQNEAQ (reference sequence). The CDR3 has 15 residues. CDR3 amino acids: CASSLMASGVETQYF.

This chain connects TRBV28 to TRBJ2-1; no DNA is available, so the TRBD1 call from TCRdb remains unchecked. This CDR3 contains 13 residues. CDR1 MDHEN and CDR2 SYDVKM come from the germline V gene. The CDR3 protein is CASIPTPNHEQFF. Using reference TRBV28 and TRBJ2-1 for the parts outside the CDR3, the full variable domain is DVKVTQSSRYLVKRTGEKVFLECVQDMDHENMFWYRQDPGLGLRLIYFSYDVKMKEKGDIPEGYSVSREKKERFSLILESASTNQTSMYLCASIPTPNHEQFFGPGTRLTVL.

V usage is TRBV6-5 and J usage is TRBJ2-3; there is no DNA to check the TCRdb D call of TRBD1. The germline V gene encodes CDR1 MNHEY and CDR2 SVGAGI. The CDR3 has 17 amino acids. The CDR3 protein is CASSYSAGAPLTDTQYF.

The chain carries TRBV7-2 and TRBJ2-7. This CDR3 contains 15 residues. CDR1 is SGHTA and CDR2 is FQGNSA in the germline V gene. CDR3 residues: CASSLGGRRSYEQYF.

The chain is built from TRBV20-1 and TRBJ2-2. CDR3 size: 18 residues. Germline V gene lookup returns CDR1 DFQATT and CDR2 SNEGSKA (reference sequence). Here the CDR3 reads CSARDGVRGFANTGELFF.

The chain recombines TRBV5-1 with TRBJ1-1; TCRdb proposes TRBD1, but this gene call is untestable without DNA. CDR3 length: 14 residues. Germline V gene lookup returns CDR1 SGHRS and CDR2 YFSETQ. CDR3 in amino acids: CASSLGGQYAEAFF. The full variable domain, in which reference TRBV5-1 and TRBJ1-1 provide the parts outside the CDR3, is KAGVTQTPRYLIKTRGQQVTLSCSPISGHRSVSWYQQTPGQGLQFLFEYFSETQRNKGNFPGRFSGRQFSNSRSEMNVSTLELGDSALYLCASSLGGQYAEAFFGQGTRLTVV.

The gene calls are TRBV15 and TRBJ1-1. Germline V CDR1 and CDR2: LNHNV, YYDKDF (reference sequence). CDR3 size: 15 residues. The CDR3: CATSRDGLEDTEAFF.

This chain uses TRBV7-2 with TRBJ1-5; as DNA is missing, the TRBD1 call by TCRdb cannot be tested. CDR1 and CDR2 from the germline V gene are SGHTA and FQGNSA. The CDR3 sequence is 15 residues long. The CDR3 is CASSLTRGSNQPQHF. Variable domain in full (rest from reference TRBV7-2 and TRBJ1-5): GAGVSQSPSNKVTEKGKDVELRCDPISGHTALYWYRQSLGQGLEFLIYFQGNSAPDKSGLPSDRFSAERTGGSVSTLTIQRTQQEDSAVYLCASSLTRGSNQPQHFGDGTRLSIL.

The chain joins TRBV5-5 to TRBJ1-1; with no DNA, the TCRdb D assignment of TRBD1 cannot be verified. The CDR3 covers 14 residues. Germline lookup yields CDR1 SGHKS and CDR2 YYEKEE (reference sequence). CDR3: CASSYGRGGTEAFF.

This chain joins TRBV29-1 and TRBJ2-5; TCRdb's D gene call, TRBD2, goes unchecked for lack of DNA. CDR3 length equals 15 residues. Germline CDR1 reads SQVTM; CDR2 reads ANQGSEA. The CDR3 here is CSVEGGMNNLETQYF.

The V call is TRBV20-1, the J call TRBJ2-5. CDR1 is DFQATT, CDR2 SNEGSKA, per germline (reference sequence). The CDR3 sequence is 14 residues long. The CDR3 here is CSAWDSGNQETQYF.

V is TRBV5-1 and J is TRBJ2-7; TCRdb's assignment of TRBD1 cannot be checked, as there is no DNA. Per the germline V gene, CDR1 is SGHRS and CDR2 is YFSETQ. CDR3 length: 15 residues. CDR3 loop: CASSLAPGASYEQYF.

The chain carries TRBV5-1 and TRBJ2-3; TCRdb picks TRBD1, but there is no DNA to check that call. Germline values: CDR1 SGHRS, CDR2 YFSETQ. This CDR3 contains 17 residues. The chain's CDR3 is CASSLAGGRVSTDTQYF.

The rearrangement links TRBV6-5 to TRBJ1-2; TCRdb designates TRBD1, a call that cannot be tested without DNA. The germline V gene has CDR1 MNHEY and CDR2 SVGAGI. The CDR3 totals 16 residues. The CDR3 loop reads CASSYTLGQGDYGYTF.

The CDR3 spells CAIKYQGSTEAFF. This sequence joins TRBV10-3 and TRBJ1-1; TCRdb designates TRBD1, a call that cannot be tested without DNA. This CDR3 spans 13 amino acids. The V gene's germline CDR1 is ENHRY and CDR2 SYGVKD.

This rearrangement joins TRBV20-1 to TRBJ2-5; TCRdb calls TRBD1, which cannot be checked without DNA. The CDR3 consists of 12 residues. Germline-derived CDR1 and CDR2 are DFQATT and SNEGSKA (reference sequence). This chain's CDR3 is CSAPGAPGAQYF.

This chain joins TRBV3-1 and TRBJ2-2; TCRdb gives TRBD2 as the D gene, but with no DNA this cannot be confirmed. Germline V gene lookup returns CDR1 LGHDT and CDR2 YNNKEL (reference sequence). The CDR3 runs to 16 residues. This chain's CDR3 is CASSQGTSGNTGELFF.

The chain joins TRBV7-2 to TRBJ2-1. The CDR3 contains 11 residues. Germline CDR1 reads SGHTA; CDR2 reads FQGNSA. This CDR3 is CASSLSYEQFF.

The V call is TRBV5-1, the J call TRBJ2-6; without DNA, the TCRdb call of TRBD1 cannot be checked. The CDR3 spans 16 residues. Germline loops: CDR1 SGHRS, CDR2 YFSETQ. The CDR3 reads CASSLGGGPAANVLTF.

This chain connects TRBV4-1 to TRBJ2-3; with no DNA, the TCRdb D assignment of TRBD2 cannot be verified. This CDR3 region has 19 residues. Germline CDR1 is MGHRA and CDR2 is YSYEKL. The CDR3 loop is CASSQQPPGLAPSTDTQYF.